A selection of T cell receptor beta chains follows, all from one sample in a study of early T cells in non-severe SARS-CoV-2 infection. TCRdb analysed the 5' RACE reads with MiXCR anew, one entry per CDR3 protein. Altogether 60,000 to 90,000 distinct CDR3 sequences are present, around 17% being singletons, with the ten largest covering approximately 2.9%. The specimen sequenced was whole blood. The receptors were gathered from an adult who was a healthcare worker with PCR-confirmed SARS-CoV-2 infection or an uninfected control (not recorded which). Each CDR3 is given with its conserved first and last residue.

cdr3_aa,v_call
CASGFAPGQGTYEQYF,TRBV12-5
CASRTPLNSGGAFTGELFF,TRBV12-3/TRBV12-4
CATRDRVANQPQHF,TRBV2
CASSVPGHLNTEAFF,TRBV2
CSVGTGNTEAFF,TRBV29-1
CASSVSGVGYEQYF,TRBV5-1
CASSPRDGYEQYF,TRBV14
CASSQGSGGPGPVQYF,TRBV5-1
CASSLSWGEEKLFF,TRBV5-1
CASSSQNTEAFF,TRBV7-6
CASSFKAEAFF,TRBV11-3
CATQAGTSPTDTQYF,TRBV2
CASSLIGTTEAFF,TRBV7-2
CASSPFGQGGYGYTF,TRBV14
CASSIRGPGGNTIYF,TRBV19
CASRSWGGPEDGYTF,TRBV27
CASSSLAGGHNEQFF,TRBV5-1
CASSLAGGPLNEQFF,TRBV11-3
CASSSAGAPSSYEQYF,TRBV7-2
CASSETGLGGYTF,TRBV6-1
CASSLQGANQPQHF,TRBV18
CASMRSGIGNEQFF,TRBV5-4
CSVEGTRNTGELFF,TRBV29-1
CASRRGGNQPQHF,TRBV6-5
CASSLATPTGQAGYTF,TRBV5-1
CASSPTLDRGNTEAFF,TRBV11-3
CASTYGAGASYEQYF,TRBV18
CSAAQEGSYNEQFF,TRBV20-1
CASSFGAGGNEQFF,TRBV7-9
CASSLISGLGGYNEQFF,TRBV5-1
CASSLVSRRQYF,TRBV7-2
CASSFGRVETQYF,TRBV28
CASSYLPRLAGGPDTQYF,TRBV6-2/TRBV6-3
CASSSIFGGTVSGNTIYF,TRBV11-2
CASSSQGARETQYF,TRBV7-3
CASSQDGNSQETQYF,TRBV3-1
CSVVSRGETQYF,TRBV29-1
CATSDPTGTSLNEQFF,TRBV24-1
CSVAGTGASEQYF,TRBV29-1
CAWSGLAGGASTDTQYF,TRBV30
CASSRLLNTEAFF,TRBV5-1
CSATRAGESNEQFF,TRBV20-1
CASSVGASGSQNTGELFF,TRBV9
CASSLETVSSYNEQFF,TRBV11-2
CASSFKGHQETQYF,TRBV7-9
CSVADKVTNVLTF,TRBV29-1
CSAPPLTRASTDTQYF,TRBV20-1
CASSLLGPSGEQYF,TRBV5-4
CASSVGGGAGTDTQYF,TRBV9
CASGNRVPSGEQFF,TRBV14
CASSQEGTGVGANVLTF,TRBV3-1
CASSPPGLAFNEQFF,TRBV7-2